This TCR beta chain was captured by sequencing in a study of cytomegalovirus exposure and HLA in healthy donors. It was with 60 Vbeta and 13 Jbeta primers that the PCR ran. The table came from immunoSEQ multiplex PCR; TCRdb's copy has only in-frame clones and leaves some out. The data show 150,000 to 200,000 clones, approximately 79% seen once. Healthy bone marrow donors made up the donors. Comments on this clone: Its antigen remains unknown.

Broader study findings: A list of roughly 160 TCR beta chains associated with cytomegalovirus was given. Presence/absence analyses rested on an assumption that sequencing depth was roughly uniform across donors. Reports indicate that TCR beta sequences accurately predicted the HLA-A and HLA-B alleles of most subjects.

Sequenced sample: PBMCs. The TCR comes from a middle-aged man in good health and CMV-seropositive.

CDR3 protein: CASSPSGTGSVNTEAFF. CDR3 bases: TGTGCCAGCTCACCTTCCGGGACAGGCAGCGTGAACACTGAAGCTTTCTTT. The chain couples TRBV18 to TRBJ1-1; 8 positions match TRBD1. The CDR3 covers 17 residues. Germline V gene data show CDR1 as KGHSH and CDR2 as LQKENI. Germline trimming cut 3 bases from V and 0 bases from J; bases unmatched to any gene: 9.